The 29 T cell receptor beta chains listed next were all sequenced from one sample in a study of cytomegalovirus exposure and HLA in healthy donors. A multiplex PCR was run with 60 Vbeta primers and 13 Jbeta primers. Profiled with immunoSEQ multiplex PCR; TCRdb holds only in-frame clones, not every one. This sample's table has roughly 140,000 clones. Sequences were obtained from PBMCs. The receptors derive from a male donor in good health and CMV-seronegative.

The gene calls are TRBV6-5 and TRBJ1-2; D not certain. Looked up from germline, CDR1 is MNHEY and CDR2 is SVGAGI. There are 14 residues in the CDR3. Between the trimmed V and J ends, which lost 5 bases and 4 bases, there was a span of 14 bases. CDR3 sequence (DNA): TGTGCCAGCAGTGCTAGTGCGAGCTTCTATGGCTACACCTTC. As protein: CASSASASFYGYTF.

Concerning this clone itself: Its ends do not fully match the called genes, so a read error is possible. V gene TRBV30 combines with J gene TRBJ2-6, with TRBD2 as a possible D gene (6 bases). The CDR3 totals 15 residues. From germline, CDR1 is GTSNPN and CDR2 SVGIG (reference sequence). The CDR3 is CAGSVGGAGANVLTF. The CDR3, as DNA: TGTGCCGGGAGTGTGGGCGGGGCTGGGGCCAACGTCCTGACTTTC.

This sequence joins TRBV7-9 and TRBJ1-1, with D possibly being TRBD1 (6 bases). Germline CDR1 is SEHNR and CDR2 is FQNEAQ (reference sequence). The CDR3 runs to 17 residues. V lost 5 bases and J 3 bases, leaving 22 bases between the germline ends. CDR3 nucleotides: TGTGCCAGCAGCGAGGGACTTCGGGAGGGGGTGGACACTGAAGCTTTCTTT. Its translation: CASSEGLREGVDTEAFF. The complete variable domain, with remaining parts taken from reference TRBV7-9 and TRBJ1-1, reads DTGVSQNPRHKITKRGQNVTFRCDPISEHNRLYWYRQTLGQGPEFLTYFQNEAQLEKSRLLSDRFSAERPKGSFSTLEIQRTEQGDSAMYLCASSEGLREGVDTEAFFGQGTRLTVV.

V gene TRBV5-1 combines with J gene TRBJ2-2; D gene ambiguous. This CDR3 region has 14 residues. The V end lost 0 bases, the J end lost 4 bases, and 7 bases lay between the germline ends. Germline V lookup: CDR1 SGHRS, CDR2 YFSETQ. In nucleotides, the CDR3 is TGCGCCAGCAGCTTGGGTTGGGCCACCGGGGAGCTGTTTTTT. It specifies CASSLGWATGELFF.

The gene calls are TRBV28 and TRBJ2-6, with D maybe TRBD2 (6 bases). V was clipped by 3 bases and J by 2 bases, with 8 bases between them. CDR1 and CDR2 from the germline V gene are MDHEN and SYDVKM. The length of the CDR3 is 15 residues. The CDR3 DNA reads TGTGCCAGCAGTTTGGGGGGAGCTGGGGCCAACGTCCTGACTTTC. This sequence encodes CASSLGGAGANVLTF.

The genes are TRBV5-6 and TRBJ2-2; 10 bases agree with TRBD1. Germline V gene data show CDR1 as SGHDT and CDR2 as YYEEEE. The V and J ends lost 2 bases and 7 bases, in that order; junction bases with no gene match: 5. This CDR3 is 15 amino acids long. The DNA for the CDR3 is TGTGCCAGCAGCTTCGGGACAGGGGTTATCGGGGAGCTGTTTTTT. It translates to CASSFGTGVIGELFF.

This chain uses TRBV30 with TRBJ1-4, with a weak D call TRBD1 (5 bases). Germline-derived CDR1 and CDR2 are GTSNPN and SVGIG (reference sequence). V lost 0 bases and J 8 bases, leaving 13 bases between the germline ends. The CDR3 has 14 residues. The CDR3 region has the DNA TGTGCCTGGAGTGTTGGGACTACGGGCGAAAAACTGTTTTTT. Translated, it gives CAWSVGTTGEKLFF.

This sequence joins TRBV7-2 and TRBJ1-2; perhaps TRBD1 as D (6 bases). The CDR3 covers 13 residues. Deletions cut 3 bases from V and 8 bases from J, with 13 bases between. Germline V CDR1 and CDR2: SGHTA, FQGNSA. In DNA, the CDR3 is TGTGCCAGCAGCTTCCGGACAGATCAAGGCTACACCTTC. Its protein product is CASSFRTDQGYTF.

DNA of the CDR3: TGTGCCAGCAGCTACAGGGTCACTGAAGCTTTCTTT. It encodes CASSYRVTEAFF. The genes are TRBV6-1 and TRBJ1-1, with a tentative D call TRBD1 (6 bases). The germline V and J ends were trimmed by 6 bases and 4 bases, with 9 bases remaining between them. The CDR3 length is 12 residues. Per the germline V gene, CDR1 is MNHNS and CDR2 is SASEGT.

CDR3 residues: CASSLGQNTEAFF. DNA for the CDR3: TGTGCCAGCAGCTTGGGACAGAACACTGAAGCTTTCTTT. V usage is TRBV7-2 and J usage is TRBJ1-1, with D perhaps matching TRBD1 (6 bases). Trimming took 3 bases from V and 1 from J, leaving 6 bases between them. The CDR3 runs to 13 residues. From germline, CDR1 is SGHTA and CDR2 FQGNSA.

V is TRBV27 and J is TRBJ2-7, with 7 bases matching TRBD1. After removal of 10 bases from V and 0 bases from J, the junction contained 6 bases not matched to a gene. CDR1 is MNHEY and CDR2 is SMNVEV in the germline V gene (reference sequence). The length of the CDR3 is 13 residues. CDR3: CATDRQGSYEQYF. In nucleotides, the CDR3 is TGTGCCACCGACCGACAGGGCTCCTACGAGCAGTACTTC.

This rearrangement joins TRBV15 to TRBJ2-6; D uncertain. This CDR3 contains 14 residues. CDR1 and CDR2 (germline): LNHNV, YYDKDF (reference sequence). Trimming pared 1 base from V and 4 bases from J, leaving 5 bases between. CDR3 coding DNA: TGTGCCACCAGCAGAGGAGCGGGGGCCAACGTCCTGACTTTC. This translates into CATSRGAGANVLTF. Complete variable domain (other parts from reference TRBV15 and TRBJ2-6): DAMVIQNPRYQVTQFGKPVTLSCSQTLNHNVMYWYQQKSSQAPKLLFHYYDKDFNNEADTPDNFQSRRPNTSFCFLDIRSPGLGDTAMYLCATSRGAGANVLTFGAGSRLTVL.

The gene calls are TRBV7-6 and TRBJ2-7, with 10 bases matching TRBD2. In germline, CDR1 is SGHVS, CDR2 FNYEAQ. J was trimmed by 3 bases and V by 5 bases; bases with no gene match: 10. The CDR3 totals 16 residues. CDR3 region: CASSPLRASGSYEQYF. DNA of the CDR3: TGTGCCAGCAGCCCCCTACGCGCTAGCGGGAGCTACGAGCAGTACTTC.

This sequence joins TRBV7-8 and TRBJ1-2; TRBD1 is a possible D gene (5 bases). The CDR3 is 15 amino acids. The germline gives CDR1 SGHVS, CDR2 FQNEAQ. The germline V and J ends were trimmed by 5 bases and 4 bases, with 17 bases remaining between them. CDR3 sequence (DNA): TGTGCCAGCAGCAAAAAGGTGGGGCGTAGCTATGGCTACACCTTC. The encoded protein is CASSKKVGRSYGYTF.

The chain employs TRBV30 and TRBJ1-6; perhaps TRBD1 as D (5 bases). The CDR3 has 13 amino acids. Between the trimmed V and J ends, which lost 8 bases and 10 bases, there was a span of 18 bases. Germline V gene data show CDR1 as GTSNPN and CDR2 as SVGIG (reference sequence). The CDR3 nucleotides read TGTGCCGGAGGGGACCGTCTCGCGTCACCCCTCCACTTT. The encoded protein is CAGGDRLASPLHF.

The CDR3 loop is CAWGTGVTEAFF. CDR3 DNA: TGTGCCTGGGGGACAGGGGTCACTGAAGCTTTCTTT. The chain carries TRBV30 and TRBJ1-1; 10 nucleotides agree with TRBD1. This CDR3 has 12 residues. With V trimmed by 5 bases and J by 4 bases, 1 base remained unmatched. CDR1 and CDR2 from the germline V gene are GTSNPN and SVGIG (reference sequence). The whole variable domain, remainder taken from reference TRBV30 and TRBJ1-1, is SQTIHQWPATLVQPVGSPLSLECTVEGTSNPNLYWYRQAAGRGLQLLFYSVGIGQISSEVPQNLSASRPQDRQFILSSKKLLLSDSGFYLCAWGTGVTEAFFGQGTRLTVV.

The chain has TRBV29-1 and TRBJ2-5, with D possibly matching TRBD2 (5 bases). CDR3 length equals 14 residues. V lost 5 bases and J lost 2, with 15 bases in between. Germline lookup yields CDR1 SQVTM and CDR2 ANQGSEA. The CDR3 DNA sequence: TGCAGCGTTTTGGGTGTGAGGACTCAAGAGACCCAGTACTTC. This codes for CSVLGVRTQETQYF.

For the CDR3, the DNA is TGTGCCAGCAGCGGAACCGGGACAGGGACCTACGAGCAGTACTTC. This translates into CASSGTGTGTYEQYF. This chain uses TRBV9 with TRBJ2-7; 9 nucleotides line up with TRBD1. The CDR3 is 15 residues long. CDR1 and CDR2 (germline): SGDLS, YYNGEE. J lost 2 bases, V lost 3 bases, and 6 bases had no gene match.

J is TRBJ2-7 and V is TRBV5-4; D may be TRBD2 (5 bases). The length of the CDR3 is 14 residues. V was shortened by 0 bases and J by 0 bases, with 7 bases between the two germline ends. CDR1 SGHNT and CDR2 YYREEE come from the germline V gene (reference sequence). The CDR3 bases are TGTGCCAGCAGCTTGGCCGGGATCTCCTACGAGCAGTACTTC. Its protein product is CASSLAGISYEQYF.

CDR3 in DNA: TGTGCCAGCAGCTTCAGTGCCTACGAGCAGTACTTC. Protein: CASSFSAYEQYF. This chain joins TRBV7-2 and TRBJ2-7; D not certain. V lost 3 bases to trimming and J lost 2 bases, with 5 bases between them. This CDR3 has 12 residues. Germline assignment: CDR1 SGHTA and CDR2 FQGNSA. Drawing the rest from reference TRBV7-2 and TRBJ2-7, the complete variable domain is GAGVSQSPSNKVTEKGKDVELRCDPISGHTALYWYRQSLGQGLEFLIYFQGNSAPDKSGLPSDRFSAERTGGSVSTLTIQRTQQEDSAVYLCASSFSAYEQYFGPGTRLTVT.

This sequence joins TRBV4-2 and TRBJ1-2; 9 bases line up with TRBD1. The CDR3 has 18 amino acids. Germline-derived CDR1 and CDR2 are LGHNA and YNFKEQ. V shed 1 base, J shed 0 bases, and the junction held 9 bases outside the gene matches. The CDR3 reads CASSQVAGQGFPNYGYTF. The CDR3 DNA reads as TGTGCCAGCAGCCAAGTTGCTGGACAGGGGTTCCCTAACTATGGCTACACCTTC.

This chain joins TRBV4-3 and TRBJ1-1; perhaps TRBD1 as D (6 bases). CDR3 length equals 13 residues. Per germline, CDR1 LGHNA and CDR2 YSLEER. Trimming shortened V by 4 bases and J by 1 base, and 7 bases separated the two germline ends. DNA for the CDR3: TGCGCCAGCAGCCGGGGACAGAACACTGAAGCTTTCTTT. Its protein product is CASSRGQNTEAFF.

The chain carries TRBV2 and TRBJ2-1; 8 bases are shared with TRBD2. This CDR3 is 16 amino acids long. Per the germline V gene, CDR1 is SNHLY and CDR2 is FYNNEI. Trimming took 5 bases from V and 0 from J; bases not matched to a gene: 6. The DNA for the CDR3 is TGTGCCAGCAGTCTTAGCGGGAACCCCTCCTACAATGAGCAGTTCTTC. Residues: CASSLSGNPSYNEQFF.

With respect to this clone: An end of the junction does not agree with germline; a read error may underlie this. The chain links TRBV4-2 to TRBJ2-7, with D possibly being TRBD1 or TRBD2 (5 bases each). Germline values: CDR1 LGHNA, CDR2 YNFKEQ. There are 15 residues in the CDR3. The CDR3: CASSQGAGSLYEQYF. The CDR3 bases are TGTGCCAGCAGTCAAGGGGCGGGTAGCCTGTACGAGCAGTACTTC.

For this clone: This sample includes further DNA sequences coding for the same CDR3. CDR3 sequence: CASSTWGGSYNEQFF. In nucleotides, the CDR3 is TGTGCCAGCAGCACCTGGGGAGGCTCCTACAATGAGCAGTTCTTC. The chain combines TRBV9 with TRBJ2-1; perhaps TRBD2 as D (6 bases). V lost 4 bases to trimming and J lost 0 bases, with 11 bases between them. From germline, CDR1 is SGDLS and CDR2 YYNGEE. The length of the CDR3 is 15 residues.

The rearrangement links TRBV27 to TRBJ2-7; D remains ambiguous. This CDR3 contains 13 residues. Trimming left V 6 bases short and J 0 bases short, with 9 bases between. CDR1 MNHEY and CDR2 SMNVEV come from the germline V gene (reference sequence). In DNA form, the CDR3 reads TGTGCCAGCAGCCCGAACTTCTCCTACGAGCAGTACTTC. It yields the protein CASSPNFSYEQYF.

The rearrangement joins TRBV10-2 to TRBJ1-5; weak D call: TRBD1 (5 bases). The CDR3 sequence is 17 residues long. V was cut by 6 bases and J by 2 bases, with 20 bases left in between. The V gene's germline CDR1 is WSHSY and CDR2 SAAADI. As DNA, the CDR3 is TGCGCCAGCAGGACAGTGATACCACCATGGGGCAATCAGCCCCAGCATTTT. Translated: CASRTVIPPWGNQPQHF.

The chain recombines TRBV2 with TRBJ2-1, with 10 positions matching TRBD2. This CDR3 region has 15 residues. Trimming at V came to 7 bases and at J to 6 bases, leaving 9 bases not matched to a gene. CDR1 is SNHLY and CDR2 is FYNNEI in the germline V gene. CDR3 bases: TGTGCCAGCACCAATAGCGGGGGGCTTTTCAATGAGCAGTTCTTC. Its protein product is CASTNSGGLFNEQFF.

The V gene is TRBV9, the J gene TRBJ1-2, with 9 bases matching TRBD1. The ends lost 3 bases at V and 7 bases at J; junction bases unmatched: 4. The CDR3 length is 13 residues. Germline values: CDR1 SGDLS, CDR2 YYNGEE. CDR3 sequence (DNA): TGTGCCAGCAGCGATGACAGGGGGTTTGGCTACACCTTC. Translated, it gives CASSDDRGFGYTF.